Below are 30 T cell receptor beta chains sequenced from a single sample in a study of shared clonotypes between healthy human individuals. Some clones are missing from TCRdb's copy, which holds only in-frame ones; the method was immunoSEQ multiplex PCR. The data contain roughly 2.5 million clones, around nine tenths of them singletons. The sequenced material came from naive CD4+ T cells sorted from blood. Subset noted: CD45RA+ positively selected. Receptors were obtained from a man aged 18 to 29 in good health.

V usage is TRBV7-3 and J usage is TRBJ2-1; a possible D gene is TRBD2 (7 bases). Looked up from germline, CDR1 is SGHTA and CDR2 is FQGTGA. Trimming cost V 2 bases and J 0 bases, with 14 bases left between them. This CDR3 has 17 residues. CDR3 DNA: TGTGCCAGCAGCTTATCGGGGGGCTTTAGCTCCTACAATGAGCAGTTCTTC. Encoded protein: CASSLSGGFSSYNEQFF.

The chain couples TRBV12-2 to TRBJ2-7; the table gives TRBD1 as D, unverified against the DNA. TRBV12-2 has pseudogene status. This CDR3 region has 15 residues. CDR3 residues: CASRFARQGRNEQYF. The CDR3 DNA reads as TGTGCAAGTCGCTTTGCCCGACAGGGAAGAAACGAGCAGTACTTC.

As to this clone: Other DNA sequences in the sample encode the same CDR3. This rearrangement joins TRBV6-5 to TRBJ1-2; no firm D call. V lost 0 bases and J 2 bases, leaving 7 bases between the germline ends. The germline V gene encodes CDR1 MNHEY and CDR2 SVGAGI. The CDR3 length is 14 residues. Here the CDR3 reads CASSYSTPNYGYTF. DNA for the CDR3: TGTGCCAGCAGTTACTCGACTCCCAACTATGGCTACACCTTC.

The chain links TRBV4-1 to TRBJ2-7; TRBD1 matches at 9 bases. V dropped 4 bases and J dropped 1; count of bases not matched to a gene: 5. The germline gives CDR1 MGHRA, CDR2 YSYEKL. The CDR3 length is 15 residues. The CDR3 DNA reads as TGCGCCAGCAGCCTGGGACAGGGCCTATCCTACGAGCAGTACTTC. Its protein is CASSLGQGLSYEQYF.

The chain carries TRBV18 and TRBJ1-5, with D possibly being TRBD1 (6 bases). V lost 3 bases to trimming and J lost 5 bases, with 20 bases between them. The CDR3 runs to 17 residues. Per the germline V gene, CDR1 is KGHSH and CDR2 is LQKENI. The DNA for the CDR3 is TGTGCCAGCTCACCGGAAACGCGGGTGGCAGGGGATCAGCCCCAGCATTTT. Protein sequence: CASSPETRVAGDQPQHF.

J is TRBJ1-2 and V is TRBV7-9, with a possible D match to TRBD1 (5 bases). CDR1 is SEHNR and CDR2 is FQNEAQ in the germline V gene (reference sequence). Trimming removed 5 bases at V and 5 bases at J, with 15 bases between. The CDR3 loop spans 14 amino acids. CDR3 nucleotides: TGTGCCAGCAGCGCCGACCTGGGGCTTTATGGCTACACCTTC. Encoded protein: CASSADLGLYGYTF.

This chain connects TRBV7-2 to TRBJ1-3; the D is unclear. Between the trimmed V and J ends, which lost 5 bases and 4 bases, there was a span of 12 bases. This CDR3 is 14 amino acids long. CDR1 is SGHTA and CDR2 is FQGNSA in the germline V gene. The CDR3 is CASSPGGRGNTIYF. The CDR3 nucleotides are TGTGCCAGCAGCCCCGGCGGCAGGGGAAACACCATATATTTT.

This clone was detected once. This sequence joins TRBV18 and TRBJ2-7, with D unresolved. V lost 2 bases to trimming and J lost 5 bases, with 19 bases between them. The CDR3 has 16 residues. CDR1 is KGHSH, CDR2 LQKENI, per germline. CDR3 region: CASSPSPPYPLNEQYF. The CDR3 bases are TGTGCCAGCTCACCAAGCCCCCCATATCCCCTTAACGAGCAGTACTTC.

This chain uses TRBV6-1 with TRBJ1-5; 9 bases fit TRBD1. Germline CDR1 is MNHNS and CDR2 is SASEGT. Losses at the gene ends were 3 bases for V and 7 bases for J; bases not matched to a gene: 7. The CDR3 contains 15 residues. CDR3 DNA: TGTGCCAGCAGTGAGACGACAGGGGGAGGCCAGCCCCAGCATTTT. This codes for CASSETTGGGQPQHF.

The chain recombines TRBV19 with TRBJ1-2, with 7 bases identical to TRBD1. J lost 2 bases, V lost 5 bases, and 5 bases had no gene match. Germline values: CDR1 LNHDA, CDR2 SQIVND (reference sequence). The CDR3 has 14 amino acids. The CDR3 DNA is TGTGCCAGTAGTGTCCAACAGGGGAACTATGGCTACACCTTC. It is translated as CASSVQQGNYGYTF.

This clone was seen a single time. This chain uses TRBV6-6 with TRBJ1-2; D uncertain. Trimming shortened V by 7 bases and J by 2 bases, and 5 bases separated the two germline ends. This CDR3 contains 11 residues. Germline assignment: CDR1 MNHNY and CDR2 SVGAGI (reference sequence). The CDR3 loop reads CASTGNYGYTF. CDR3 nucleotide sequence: TGTGCCAGCACAGGAAACTATGGCTACACCTTC.

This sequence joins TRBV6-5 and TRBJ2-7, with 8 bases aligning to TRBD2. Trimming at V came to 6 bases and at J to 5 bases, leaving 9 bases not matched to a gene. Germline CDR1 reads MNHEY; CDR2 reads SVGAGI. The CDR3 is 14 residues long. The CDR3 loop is CASRLAGLGHEQYF. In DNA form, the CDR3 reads TGTGCCAGCAGGCTAGCGGGCCTTGGCCACGAGCAGTACTTC.

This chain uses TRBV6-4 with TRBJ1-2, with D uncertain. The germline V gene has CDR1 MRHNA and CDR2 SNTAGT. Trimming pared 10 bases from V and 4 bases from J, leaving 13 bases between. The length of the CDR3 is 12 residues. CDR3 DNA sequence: TGTGCCAACACGGCGGAGAGCTATGGCTACACCTTC. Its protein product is CANTAESYGYTF.

The CDR3 loop is CASSELAWAGETQYF. Here the CDR3 DNA reads TGCGCCAGCAGTGAACTAGCTTGGGCTGGAGAGACCCAGTACTTC. The genes are TRBV10-2 and TRBJ2-5; tentatively, D is TRBD2 (6 bases). V lost 3 bases and J 4 bases, leaving 15 bases between the germline ends. The CDR3 length is 15 residues. Germline V lookup: CDR1 WSHSY, CDR2 SAAADI.

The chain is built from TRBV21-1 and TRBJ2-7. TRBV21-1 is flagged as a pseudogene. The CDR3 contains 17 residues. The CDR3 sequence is CASSIEQGGDSSHEQYF. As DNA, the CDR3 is TGTGCCAGCAGCATTGAACAGGGAGGTGATAGTTCCCACGAGCAGTACTTC.

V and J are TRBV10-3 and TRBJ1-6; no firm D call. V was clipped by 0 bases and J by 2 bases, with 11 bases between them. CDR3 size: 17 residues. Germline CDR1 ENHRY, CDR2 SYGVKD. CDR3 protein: CAISESEGLAYNSPLHF. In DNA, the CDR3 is TGTGCCATCAGTGAGTCGGAAGGACTGGCCTATAATTCACCCCTCCACTTT.

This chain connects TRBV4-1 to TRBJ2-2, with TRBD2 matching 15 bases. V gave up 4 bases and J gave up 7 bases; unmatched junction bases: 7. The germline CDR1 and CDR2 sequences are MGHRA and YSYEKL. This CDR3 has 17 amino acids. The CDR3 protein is CASSPGLAGGPVGELFF. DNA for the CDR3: TGCGCCAGCAGCCCCGGACTAGCGGGAGGGCCGGTCGGGGAGCTGTTTTTT.

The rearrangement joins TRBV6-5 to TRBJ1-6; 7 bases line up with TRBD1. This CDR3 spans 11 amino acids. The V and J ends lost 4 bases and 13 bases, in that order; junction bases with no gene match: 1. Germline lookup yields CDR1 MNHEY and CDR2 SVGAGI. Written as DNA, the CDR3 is TGTGCCAGCAGTTCACAGGGGCCCCTCCACTTT. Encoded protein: CASSSQGPLHF.

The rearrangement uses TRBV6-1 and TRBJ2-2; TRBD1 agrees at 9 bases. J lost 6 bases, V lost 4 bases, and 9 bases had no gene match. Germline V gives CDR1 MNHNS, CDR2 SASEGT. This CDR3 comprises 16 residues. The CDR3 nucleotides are TGTGCCAGCAGTGGCGGGACAGGGTGGGGAGCCGGGGAGCTGTTTTTT. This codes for CASSGGTGWGAGELFF.

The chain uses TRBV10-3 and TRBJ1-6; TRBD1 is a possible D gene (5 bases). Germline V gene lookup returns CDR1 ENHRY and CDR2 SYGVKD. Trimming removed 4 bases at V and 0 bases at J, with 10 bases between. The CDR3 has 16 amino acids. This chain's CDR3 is CAISGQPSSYNSPLHF. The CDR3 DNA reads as TGTGCCATCAGTGGACAGCCGAGCTCCTATAATTCACCCCTCCACTTT.

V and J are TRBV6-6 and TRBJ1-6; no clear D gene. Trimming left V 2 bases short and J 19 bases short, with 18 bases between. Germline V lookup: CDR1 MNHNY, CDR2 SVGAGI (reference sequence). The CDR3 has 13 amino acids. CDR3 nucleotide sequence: TGTGCCAGCAGTTACGGCTCCGGGCAGGCCACGCACTTT. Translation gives CASSYGSGQATHF.

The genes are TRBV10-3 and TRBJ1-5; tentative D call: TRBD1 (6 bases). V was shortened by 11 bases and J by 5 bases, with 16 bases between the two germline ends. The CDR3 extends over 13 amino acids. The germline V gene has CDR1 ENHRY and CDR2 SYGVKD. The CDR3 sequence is CASRGEGDQPQHF. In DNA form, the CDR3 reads TGTGCCTCGCGAGGGGAGGGGGATCAGCCCCAGCATTTT.

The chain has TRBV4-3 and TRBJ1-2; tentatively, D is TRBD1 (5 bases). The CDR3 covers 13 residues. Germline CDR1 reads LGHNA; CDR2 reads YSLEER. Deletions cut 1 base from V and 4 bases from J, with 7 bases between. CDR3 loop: CASSQGQTYGYTF. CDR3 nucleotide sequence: TGCGCCAGCAGCCAAGGACAGACCTATGGCTACACCTTC.

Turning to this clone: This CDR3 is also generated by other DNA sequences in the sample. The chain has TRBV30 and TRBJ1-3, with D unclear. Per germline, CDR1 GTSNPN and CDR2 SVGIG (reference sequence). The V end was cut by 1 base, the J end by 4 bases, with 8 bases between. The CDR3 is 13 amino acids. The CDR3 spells CAWSGPSGNTIYF. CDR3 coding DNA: TGTGCCTGGAGTGGACCCTCGGGAAACACCATATATTTT.

Here the CDR3 reads CASSSTGVHEQYF. As DNA, the CDR3 is TGTGCCAGCTCGTCGACAGGGGTCCACGAGCAGTACTTC. This chain connects TRBV18 to TRBJ2-7, with 8 bases lining up with TRBD1. V gave up 6 bases and J gave up 5 bases; unmatched junction bases: 6. The CDR3 covers 13 residues. From germline, CDR1 is KGHSH and CDR2 LQKENI.

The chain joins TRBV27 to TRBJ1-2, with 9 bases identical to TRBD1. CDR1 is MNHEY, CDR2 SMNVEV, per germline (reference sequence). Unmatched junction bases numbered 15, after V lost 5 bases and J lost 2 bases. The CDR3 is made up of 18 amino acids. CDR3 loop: CASSLGWDRVRANYGYTF. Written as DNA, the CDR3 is TGTGCCAGCAGTCTAGGGTGGGACAGGGTAAGAGCCAACTATGGCTACACCTTC.

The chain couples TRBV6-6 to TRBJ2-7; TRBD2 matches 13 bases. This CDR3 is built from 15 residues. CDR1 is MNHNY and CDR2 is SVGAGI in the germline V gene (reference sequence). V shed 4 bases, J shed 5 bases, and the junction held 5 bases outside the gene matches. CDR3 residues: CASSFSTSGRNEQYF. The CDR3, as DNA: TGTGCCAGCAGTTTTTCGACTAGCGGGAGGAACGAGCAGTACTTC.

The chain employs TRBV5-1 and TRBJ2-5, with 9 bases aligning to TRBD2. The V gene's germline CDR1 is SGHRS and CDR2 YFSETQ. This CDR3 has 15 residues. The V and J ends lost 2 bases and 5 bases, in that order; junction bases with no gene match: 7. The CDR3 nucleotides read TGCGCCAGCAGCTTAGGGACTAGCAAAGCGGAGACCCAGTACTTC. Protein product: CASSLGTSKAETQYF.

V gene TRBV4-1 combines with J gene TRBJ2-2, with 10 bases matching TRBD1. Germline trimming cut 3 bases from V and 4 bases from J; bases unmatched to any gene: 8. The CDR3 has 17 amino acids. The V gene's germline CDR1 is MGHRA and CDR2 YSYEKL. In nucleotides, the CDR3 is TGCGCCAGCAGCCATGCGACAGGGGGCGTCTCCACCGGGGAGCTGTTTTTT. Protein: CASSHATGGVSTGELFF.

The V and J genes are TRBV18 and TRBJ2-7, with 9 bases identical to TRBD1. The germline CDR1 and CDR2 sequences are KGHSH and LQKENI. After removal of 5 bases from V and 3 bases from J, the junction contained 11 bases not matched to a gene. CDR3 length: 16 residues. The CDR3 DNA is TGTGCCAGCTCAACTTCCTTCACAGGGGGCTTCTACGAGCAGTACTTC. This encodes CASSTSFTGGFYEQYF.